One sample yielded the 31 T cell receptor beta chains listed below, sequenced in a study of shared clonotypes between healthy human individuals. Clones were read by immunoSEQ multiplex PCR, and TCRdb kept only the in-frame ones, dropping some. The sample has 1,400,000 or so clones; approximately 98.5% are singletons. The sequenced material came from naive CD4+ T cells sorted from blood. Subset given: CD45RA+ positively selected. These receptors were taken from a man under 40 in good health.

The J gene is TRBJ2-3, the V gene TRBV18, with TRBD2 matching over 12 bases. V shed 5 bases and J 6 bases; nucleotides not matched to a gene: 6. Germline V lookup: CDR1 KGHSH, CDR2 LQKENI. This CDR3 is built from 15 residues. The CDR3 here is CASSSGLAGLDTQYF. The CDR3 nucleotides are TGTGCCAGCTCATCCGGACTAGCGGGATTGGATACGCAGTATTTT.

The chain uses TRBV6-5 and TRBJ1-5; 8 bases fit TRBD1. Germline V lookup: CDR1 MNHEY, CDR2 SVGAGI. The ends lost 6 bases at V and 6 bases at J; junction bases unmatched: 7. The CDR3 runs 14 residues. DNA of the CDR3: TGTGCCAGCAGATCTACAGGGGGAATTCAGCCCCAGCATTTT. It specifies CASRSTGGIQPQHF.

A remark on this clone: In the same sample, other DNA sequences code for this CDR3. The chain employs TRBV5-4 and TRBJ2-2, with unresolved D. Trimming removed 0 bases at V and 5 bases at J, with 5 bases between. Germline lookup yields CDR1 SGHNT and CDR2 YYREEE (reference sequence). The CDR3 spans 13 residues. CDR3 loop: CASSLDYTGELFF. The CDR3 region has the DNA TGTGCCAGCAGCTTGGACTATACCGGGGAGCTGTTTTTT.

The CDR3 loop reads CATSTAFGNNEKLFF. The CDR3 DNA reads TGTGCCACCAGCACCGCCTTTGGCAATAATGAAAAACTGTTTTTT. This chain connects TRBV15 to TRBJ1-4, with no clear D. The CDR3 has 15 amino acids. Germline CDR1 reads LNHNV; CDR2 reads YYDKDF (reference sequence). V lost 4 bases and J lost 4, with 13 bases in between.

This sequence joins TRBV18 and TRBJ2-2, with D maybe TRBD2 (5 bases). The CDR3 totals 12 residues. V was shortened by 5 bases and J by 6 bases, with 7 bases between the two germline ends. The germline V gene has CDR1 KGHSH and CDR2 LQKENI. CDR3 residues: CASSGLSGELFF. The CDR3 coding sequence is TGTGCCAGCTCAGGACTTTCCGGGGAGCTGTTTTTT.

This clone was detected once. The chain couples TRBV6-5 to TRBJ2-7; D might be TRBD1 (5 bases). The CDR3 totals 14 residues. CDR1 and CDR2 (germline): MNHEY, SVGAGI. V was clipped by 6 bases and J by 5 bases, with 17 bases between them. The CDR3 sequence is CASRGQGIRHEQYF. The CDR3 bases are TGTGCCAGCAGGGGGCAGGGTATCAGACACGAGCAGTACTTC.

This chain joins TRBV9 and TRBJ1-4, with 9 bases identical to TRBD1. The CDR3 consists of 15 residues. The germline CDR1 and CDR2 sequences are SGDLS and YYNGEE. With 5 bases clipped from V and 9 bases from J, the junction kept 11 bases outside the gene matches. The CDR3 sequence: CASRTGGDGRQKLFF. As DNA, the CDR3 is TGTGCCAGCAGGACAGGGGGGGATGGTCGGCAAAAACTGTTTTTT.

This chain joins TRBV27 and TRBJ2-3; 11 positions agree with TRBD2. This CDR3 has 18 residues. CDR1 MNHEY and CDR2 SMNVEV come from the germline V gene (reference sequence). After removal of 1 base from V and 1 base from J, the junction contained 7 bases not matched to a gene. The CDR3: CASSLFGLGLAGTDTQYF. The CDR3 coding sequence is TGTGCCAGCAGTTTATTTGGCTTGGGACTAGCGGGCACAGATACGCAGTATTTT.

Written as DNA, the CDR3 is TGTGCTAGTGCCCAACGGGAGGGAGGGACTGAAGCTTTCTTT. This gives the protein CASAQREGGTEAFF. The chain carries TRBV12-5 and TRBJ1-1; D is undetermined. CDR1 is LGHNT and CDR2 is FRNRAP in the germline V gene. The CDR3 loop spans 14 amino acids. V shed 7 bases and J shed 5 bases, with 17 bases lying between them.

The chain's CDR3 is CASSQVRGRVLEQFF. As DNA, the CDR3 is TGCGCCAGCAGCCAAGTTCGCGGGAGGGTCCTAGAGCAGTTCTTC. The chain has TRBV4-1 and TRBJ2-1; 9 positions agree with TRBD2. From germline, CDR1 is MGHRA and CDR2 YSYEKL. The V and J ends lost 1 base and 10 bases, in that order; junction bases with no gene match: 8. CDR3 length equals 15 residues.

The chain has TRBV12-5 and TRBJ1-2, with 7 bases lining up with TRBD1. The CDR3 contains 15 residues. CDR1 and CDR2 (germline): LGHNT, FRNRAP. J was trimmed by 1 base and V by 5 bases; bases with no gene match: 7. The CDR3 spells CASGNRGLVNYGYTF. The DNA of the CDR3 is TGTGCTAGTGGTAACAGGGGTTTGGTTAACTATGGCTACACCTTC.

The chain recombines TRBV2 with TRBJ2-5; D possibly corresponds to TRBD1 (5 bases). This CDR3 is built from 15 residues. Germline loops: CDR1 SNHLY, CDR2 FYNNEI. Deletions cut 5 bases from V and 0 bases from J, with 13 bases between. The DNA for the CDR3 is TGTGCCAGCAGTAGTGGGCAGGGCTACCAAGAGACCCAGTACTTC. As protein: CASSSGQGYQETQYF.

The V gene is TRBV7-2, the J gene TRBJ2-7, with 7 bases matching TRBD2. This CDR3 spans 13 amino acids. Germline trimming cut 5 bases from V and 6 bases from J; bases unmatched to any gene: 7. The germline CDR1 and CDR2 sequences are SGHTA and FQGNSA. The chain's CDR3 is CASSKQREFEQYF. The DNA of the CDR3 is TGTGCCAGCAGCAAACAGCGGGAATTCGAGCAGTACTTC. The entire variable domain, with the rest obtained from reference TRBV7-2 and TRBJ2-7, is as follows: GAGVSQSPSNKVTEKGKDVELRCDPISGHTALYWYRQSLGQGLEFLIYFQGNSAPDKSGLPSDRFSAERTGGSVSTLTIQRTQQEDSAVYLCASSKQREFEQYFGPGTRLTVT.

This clone was seen just once. This chain connects TRBV12-5 to TRBJ2-1; 7 bases agree with TRBD2. This CDR3 is built from 15 residues. Germline trimming cut 1 base from V and 8 bases from J; bases unmatched to any gene: 8. The germline V gene encodes CDR1 LGHNT and CDR2 FRNRAP. The CDR3 spells CASGLGTGGTHEQFF. The CDR3, as DNA: TGTGCTAGTGGTTTGGGAACCGGGGGGACCCATGAGCAGTTCTTC.

The V gene is TRBV5-4, the J gene TRBJ1-1; no reliable D call. Germline lookup yields CDR1 SGHNT and CDR2 YYREEE (reference sequence). V was clipped by 3 bases and J by 1 base, with 7 bases between them. This CDR3 contains 13 residues. CDR3 amino acids: CASSSEKNTEAFF. The CDR3 DNA reads as TGTGCCAGCAGCTCGGAGAAGAACACTGAAGCTTTCTTT.

The J gene is TRBJ2-5, the V gene TRBV5-5; tentatively, D is TRBD1 or TRBD2 (5 bases each). CDR3 size: 14 residues. Germline V gene sequence: CDR1 SGHKS, CDR2 YYEKEE (reference sequence). Between the trimmed V and J ends, which lost 0 bases and 2 bases, there was a span of 8 bases. The CDR3 loop is CASSLVWGQETQYF. The CDR3 DNA is TGTGCCAGCAGCTTGGTCTGGGGGCAAGAGACCCAGTACTTC.

CDR3 bases: TGTGCCAGCAGTTTAGTTCTCGCGGAAACCTACGAGCAGTACTTC. This translates into CASSLVLAETYEQYF. This rearrangement joins TRBV27 to TRBJ2-7; no reliable D call. The ends were cut back, 2 bases at V and 2 bases at J, with 13 bases in the middle. The CDR3 has 15 amino acids. Germline values: CDR1 MNHEY, CDR2 SMNVEV (reference sequence).

The genes are TRBV28 and TRBJ1-5; unclear D gene. The CDR3 spans 15 residues. Germline-derived CDR1 and CDR2 are MDHEN and SYDVKM. V lost 6 bases to trimming and J lost 0 bases, with 12 bases between them. Written as DNA, the CDR3 is TGTGCCAGCAGCCCGGGCACGGTTAGCAATCAGCCCCAGCATTTT. Amino acid sequence: CASSPGTVSNQPQHF. Looking up the rest from reference TRBV28 and TRBJ1-5 gives the full variable domain: DVKVTQSSRYLVKRTGEKVFLECVQDMDHENMFWYRQDPGLGLRLIYFSYDVKMKEKGDIPEGYSVSREKKERFSLILESASTNQTSMYLCASSPGTVSNQPQHFGDGTRLSIL.

CDR3 nucleotide sequence: TGTGCCATCAGTGGCGGGCTAGCGGGAGTGGGCACAGATACGCAGTATTTT. Residues: CAISGGLAGVGTDTQYF. The chain joins TRBV10-3 to TRBJ2-3, with 10 bases that match TRBD2. CDR1 is ENHRY and CDR2 is SYGVKD in the germline V gene. The CDR3 loop spans 17 amino acids. The V gene end was trimmed by 4 bases and the J gene end by 1 base; junction bases not matched to a gene: 8.

The chain couples TRBV29-1 to TRBJ1-2; the D is unclear. The germline V and J ends were trimmed by 7 bases and 4 bases, with 10 bases remaining between them. Germline loops: CDR1 SQVTM, CDR2 ANQGSEA. The CDR3 consists of 11 residues. The CDR3 DNA reads as TGCAGCGCCTTCGGGTCCTATGGCTACACCTTC. It is translated as CSAFGSYGYTF. Combining the CDR3 with reference TRBV29-1 and TRBJ1-2 gives the whole variable domain SAVISQKPSRDICQRGTSLTIQCQVDSQVTMMFWYRQQPGQSLTLIATANQGSEATYESGFVIDKFPISRPNLTFSTLTVSNMSPEDSSIYLCSAFGSYGYTFGSGTRLTVV.

The rearrangement links TRBV19 to TRBJ2-4; D is possibly TRBD1 (6 bases). This CDR3 is built from 14 residues. CDR1 is LNHDA, CDR2 SQIVND, per germline (reference sequence). V was clipped by 5 bases and J by 7 bases, with 15 bases between them. The CDR3 DNA sequence: TGTGCCAGTAGTTTACAGGGTCCGTCTAACATTCAGTACTTC. Residues: CASSLQGPSNIQYF.

This chain joins TRBV4-3 and TRBJ2-5, with D possibly matching TRBD2 (5 bases). With 0 bases removed from V and 0 bases from J, the gap between germline ends came to 11 bases. The CDR3 contains 16 residues. Germline V lookup: CDR1 LGHNA, CDR2 YSLEER. CDR3 in amino acids: CASSQDWRLDQETQYF. The CDR3 region has the DNA TGCGCCAGCAGCCAAGACTGGAGGCTAGACCAAGAGACCCAGTACTTC.

The chain couples TRBV5-6 to TRBJ2-3, with 13 bases identical to TRBD2. The CDR3 loop spans 17 amino acids. Germline CDR1 SGHDT, CDR2 YYEEEE. J gave up 5 bases and V 3 bases, and 9 bases lay outside the gene matches. The CDR3 here is CASSSPGLAGRGDTQYF. In DNA, the CDR3 is TGTGCCAGCAGCTCTCCGGGACTAGCGGGACGGGGAGATACGCAGTATTTT.

The rearrangement uses TRBV4-2 and TRBJ2-1; D possibly corresponds to TRBD2 (5 bases). Trimming shortened V by 0 bases and J by 1 base, and 25 bases separated the two germline ends. This CDR3 contains 21 residues. CDR1 is LGHNA and CDR2 is YNFKEQ in the germline V gene. CDR3 amino acids: CASSQEVTERIVARSYNEQFF. The CDR3 region has the DNA TGTGCCAGCAGCCAAGAAGTTACCGAGAGAATAGTAGCGAGGTCCTACAATGAGCAGTTCTTC.

This chain connects TRBV7-2 to TRBJ2-3; D is perhaps TRBD1 (6 bases). Germline CDR1 and CDR2: SGHTA and FQGNSA. V was trimmed by 8 bases and J by 8 bases, leaving 23 bases between them. The CDR3 runs to 15 residues. CDR3 in DNA: TGTGCCAGCGCAAAAACTAGGGACATTTATTCTACGCAGTATTTT. Amino acid sequence: CASAKTRDIYSTQYF.

Note on this clone: The sample has other DNA sequences that encode this CDR3 too. The chain employs TRBV6-5 and TRBJ1-1, with D hard to call. This CDR3 spans 13 amino acids. V gave up 0 bases and J gave up 7 bases, with 9 bases separating them. CDR1 is MNHEY and CDR2 is SVGAGI in the germline V gene. Here the CDR3 DNA reads TGTGCCAGCAGTTACTCGAGGGCGAGTGAAGCTTTCTTT. Translated, it gives CASSYSRASEAFF.

The rearrangement links TRBV5-1 to TRBJ2-7; the D gene could be TRBD1 or TRBD2 (6 bases each). This CDR3 has 14 amino acids. With 3 bases removed from V and 4 bases from J, the gap between germline ends came to 14 bases. Germline values: CDR1 SGHRS, CDR2 YFSETQ. The CDR3 DNA is TGCGCCAGCAGCTGGTCGGGGGCTTGGTACGAGCAGTACTTC. It yields the protein CASSWSGAWYEQYF.

The genes are TRBV27 and TRBJ1-2; tentatively, D is TRBD1 (5 bases). Trimming pared 0 bases from V and 7 bases from J, leaving 12 bases between. Germline CDR1 is MNHEY and CDR2 is SMNVEV (reference sequence). The CDR3 runs 14 residues. The CDR3 loop is CASSLSMGLGGYTF. CDR3 DNA sequence: TGTGCCAGCAGTTTATCGATGGGGCTAGGTGGCTACACCTTC.

The rearrangement uses TRBV5-4 and TRBJ1-5; 7 positions match TRBD1. The CDR3 consists of 13 residues. V lost 4 bases, J lost 6 bases, and 4 bases stayed unmatched. Looked up from germline, CDR1 is SGHNT and CDR2 is YYREEE (reference sequence). CDR3: CASSPTGTQPQHF. Written as DNA, the CDR3 is TGTGCCAGCAGCCCGACAGGGACTCAGCCCCAGCATTTT.

This clone was seen just once. The chain links TRBV7-2 to TRBJ2-1; D not certain. V was cut by 0 bases and J by 8 bases, with 11 bases left in between. Germline V CDR1 and CDR2: SGHTA, FQGNSA. The CDR3 is 14 residues long. CDR3 sequence: CASSLAIERDEQFF. CDR3 sequence (DNA): TGTGCCAGCAGCTTAGCTATAGAAAGGGATGAGCAGTTCTTC.

V is TRBV18 and J is TRBJ2-5, with 7 bases matching TRBD1. From germline, CDR1 is KGHSH and CDR2 LQKENI. The trim removed 1 base at V and 2 bases at J, leaving 4 bases unmatched. The CDR3 has 15 residues. CDR3 DNA: TGTGCCAGCTCACCACTAGGGACAGCGCAAGAGACCCAGTACTTC. This encodes CASSPLGTAQETQYF.